This TCR beta chain was sequenced in a study of T cell responses to AZD1222 COVID-19 vaccine (dated by TCRdb to 2020 to 2023). Describing the broader study: Because spike-specific TCR depth and breadth did not differ between the two schedules, AZD1222 recipients who got a second dose at roughly 4 weeks were pooled with those who got a second dose at roughly 12 weeks. TCR sequencing covered 233 trial participants: 200 to 220 given two doses of AZD1222 and approximately 26 given two doses of MenACWY control vaccine. Trial participants were enrolled into age subgroups of 18-55, 56-69 and 70-plus years, which contained 148, 28 and 57 TCR-sequenced participants, respectively.

The CDR3 regions of human TCRbeta chains were analyzed by immunosequencing. Processing in the source paper ran as follows. Repertoire TCRs were matched against a reference library of SARS-CoV-2-specific TCRs generated with the MIRA antigen-specificity platform. Breadth was defined as the fraction of unique TCRs that were SARS-CoV-2-associated, and depth was defined as the fraction of total T cells that were SARS-CoV-2-associated. Each spike-specific TCR was assigned to its reactive spike region and to a CD4 or CD8 class using the MIRA data. Log10-transformed breadth and depth values were compared by one-way ANOVA with Sidak's multiple comparisons tests. TCRdb took this table from immuneACCESS and kept in-frame rearrangements with V and J called. Such tables lack part of the clones; where checked against another copy, unresolved V genes explain under half of the gap, and the rest is unexplained. V and J calls and clone size follow that table, whereas D and trimming were derived from the DNA. The sample table holds 100,000 to 140,000 clones, of which roughly 89% were seen once. The ten top clones hold 20% to 25% of the sample.

Broad study findings and their caveats: A significant rise in spike-specific TCR breadth and depth was observed after two AZD1222 doses relative to day 0 and relative to MenACWY recipients. The 56-69-year group was small, and its depth increase did not reach significance, likely because of low power. Conclusions about previously exposed vaccinees were limited because only a handful of AZD1222 recipients were SARS-CoV-2 seropositive at baseline. Reportedly, close to half of the unique spike-specific TCRs recognized epitopes lying outside the regions that are mutated in the B.1.351 and B.1.1.7 variants. Because no day 14 peak-response samples were available, the repertoires could be characterized only after the peak T cell response. The whole spike protein was spanned by vaccine-associated CD4 TCRs, and dominant responses were seen in regions 160-218 and 743-854. Most participants were white British and females outnumbered males, and the authors suggested that clonal diversity may have been underestimated.

This clone was counted once. Its antigen is not yet known. Base quality data are lacking; no much larger clone is found one base away. The sample's time point label, in plain terms: baseline before first vaccination. Samples from vaccinated people were obtained from the UK trials COV001 and COV002, which included a single-blind randomized controlled phase 2/3 trial of AZD1222 (ChAdOx1 nCoV-19) in healthy adults. For TCRbeta chain sequencing, PBMC samples were collected from trial participants at day 0 and at day 28 after the second dose. The TCR was taken from an adult in good health. Sequencing used peripheral blood, obtained on day 0 of AZD1222 vaccination.

The CDR3 protein is CASSLDGKDEPQFF. The DNA is TGTGCCAGCAGCTTAGATGGGAAGGATGAGCCGCAGTTCTTC. This chain joins TRBV11-3 to TRBJ2-1, with the D gene not confidently named. V and J lose 0 bases and 12 bases, and a span of 15 bases separates them. Sequences SGHNT (CDR1) and YENEEA (CDR2) are obtained from the germline V gene. The CDR3 spans 14 residues, from the cysteine through the phenylalanine. CDR3 DNA only is kept here, 42 bases in frame from base 1.